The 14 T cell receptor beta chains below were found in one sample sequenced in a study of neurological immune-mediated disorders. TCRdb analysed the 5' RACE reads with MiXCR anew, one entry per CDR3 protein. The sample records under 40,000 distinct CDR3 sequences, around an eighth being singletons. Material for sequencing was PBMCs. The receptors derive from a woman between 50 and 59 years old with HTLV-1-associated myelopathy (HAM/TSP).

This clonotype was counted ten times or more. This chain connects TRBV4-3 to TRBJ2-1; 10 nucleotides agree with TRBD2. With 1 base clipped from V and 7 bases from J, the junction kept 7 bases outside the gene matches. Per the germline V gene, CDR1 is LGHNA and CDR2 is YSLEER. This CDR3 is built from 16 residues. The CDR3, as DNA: TGCGCCAGCAGCCAAGTCAGCGGGGGGGTGGGAAATGAGCAGTTCTTC. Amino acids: CASSQVSGGVGNEQFF.

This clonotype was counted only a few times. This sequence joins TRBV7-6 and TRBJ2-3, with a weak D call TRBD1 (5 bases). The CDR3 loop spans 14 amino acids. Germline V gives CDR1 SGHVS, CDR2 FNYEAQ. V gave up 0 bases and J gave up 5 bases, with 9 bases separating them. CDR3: CASSLAGVGDTQYF. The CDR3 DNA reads TGTGCCAGCAGCTTAGCAGGGGTCGGAGATACGCAGTATTTT.

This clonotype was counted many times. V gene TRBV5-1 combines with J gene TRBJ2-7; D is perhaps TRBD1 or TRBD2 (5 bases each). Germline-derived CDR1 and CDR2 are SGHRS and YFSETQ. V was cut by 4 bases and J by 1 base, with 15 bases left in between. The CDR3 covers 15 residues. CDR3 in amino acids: CASSTSGTGSYEQYF. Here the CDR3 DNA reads TGCGCCAGCAGCACCTCCGGGACGGGATCCTACGAGCAGTACTTC.

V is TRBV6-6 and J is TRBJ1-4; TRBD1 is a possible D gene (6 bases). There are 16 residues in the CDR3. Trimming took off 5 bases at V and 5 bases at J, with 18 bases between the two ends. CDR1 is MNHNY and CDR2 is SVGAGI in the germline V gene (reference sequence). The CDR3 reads CASSPPMGGGNEKLFF. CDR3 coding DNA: TGTGCCAGCAGTCCCCCCATGGGAGGGGGGAATGAAAAACTGTTTTTT.

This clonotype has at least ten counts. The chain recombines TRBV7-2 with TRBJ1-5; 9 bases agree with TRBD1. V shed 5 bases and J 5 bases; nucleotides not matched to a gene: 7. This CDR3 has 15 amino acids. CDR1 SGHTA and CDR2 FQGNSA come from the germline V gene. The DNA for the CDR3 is TGTGCCAGCAGCCTAGGGGGACAGGGTCATCAGCCCCAGCATTTT. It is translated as CASSLGGQGHQPQHF.

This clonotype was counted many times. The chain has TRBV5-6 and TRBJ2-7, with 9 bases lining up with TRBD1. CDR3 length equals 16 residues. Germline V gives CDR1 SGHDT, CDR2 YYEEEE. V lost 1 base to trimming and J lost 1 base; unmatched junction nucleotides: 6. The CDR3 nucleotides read TGTGCCAGCAGCTTGCGGGGACAGGGAGGTTCCTACGAGCAGTACTTC. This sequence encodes CASSLRGQGGSYEQYF.

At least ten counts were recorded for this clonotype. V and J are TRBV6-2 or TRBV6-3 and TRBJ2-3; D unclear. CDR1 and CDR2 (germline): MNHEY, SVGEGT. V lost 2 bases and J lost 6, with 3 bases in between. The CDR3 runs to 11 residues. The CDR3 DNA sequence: TGTGCCAGCAGTTACGCCGATACGCAGTATTTT. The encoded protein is CASSYADTQYF.

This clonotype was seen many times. The CDR3 reads CASSSLQGPPTQYF. For the CDR3, the DNA is TGTGCCAGCAGCTCCCTCCAGGGGCCTCCGACCCAGTACTTC. The rearrangement links TRBV5-6 to TRBJ2-5, with a weak D call TRBD1 (6 bases). The germline gives CDR1 SGHDT, CDR2 YYEEEE. V dropped 3 bases and J dropped 7 bases, with 16 bases sitting between them. The CDR3 loop spans 14 amino acids.

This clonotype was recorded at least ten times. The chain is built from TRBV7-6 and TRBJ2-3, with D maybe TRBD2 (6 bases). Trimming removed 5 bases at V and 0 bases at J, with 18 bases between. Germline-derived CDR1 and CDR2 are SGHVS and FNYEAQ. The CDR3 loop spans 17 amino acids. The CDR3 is CASSLRLVPHSTDTQYF. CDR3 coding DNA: TGTGCCAGCAGCCTTAGACTAGTCCCCCACAGCACAGATACGCAGTATTTT.

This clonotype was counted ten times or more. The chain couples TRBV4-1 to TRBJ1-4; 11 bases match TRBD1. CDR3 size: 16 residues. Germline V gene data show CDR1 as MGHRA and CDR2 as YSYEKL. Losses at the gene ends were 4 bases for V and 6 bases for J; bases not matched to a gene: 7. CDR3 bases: TGCGCCAGCAGCCTATCCTCGGGACAGGGGGATGAAAAACTGTTTTTT. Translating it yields CASSLSSGQGDEKLFF.

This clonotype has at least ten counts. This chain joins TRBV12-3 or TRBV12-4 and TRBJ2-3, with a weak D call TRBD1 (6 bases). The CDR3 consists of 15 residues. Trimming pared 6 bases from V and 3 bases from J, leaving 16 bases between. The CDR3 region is CASSPTGLGTDTQYF. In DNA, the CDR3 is TGTGCCAGCAGCCCGACAGGTTTGGGGACAGATACGCAGTATTTT.

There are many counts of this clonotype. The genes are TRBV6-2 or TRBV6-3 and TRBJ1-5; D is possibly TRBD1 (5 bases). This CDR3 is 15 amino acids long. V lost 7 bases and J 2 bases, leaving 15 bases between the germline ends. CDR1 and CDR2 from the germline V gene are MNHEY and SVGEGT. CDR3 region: CASTVRGMGNQPQHF. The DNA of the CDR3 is TGTGCCAGCACCGTTCGGGGCATGGGCAATCAGCCCCAGCATTTT.

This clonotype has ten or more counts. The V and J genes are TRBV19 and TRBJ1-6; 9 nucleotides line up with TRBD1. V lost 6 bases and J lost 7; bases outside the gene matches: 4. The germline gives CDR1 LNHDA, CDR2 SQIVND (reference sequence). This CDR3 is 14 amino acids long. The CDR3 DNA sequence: TGTGCCAGTAGCCAAGGACAGGGGAATTCACCCCTCCACTTT. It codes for CASSQGQGNSPLHF. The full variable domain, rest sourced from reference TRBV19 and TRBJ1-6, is DGGITQSPKYLFRKEGQNVTLSCEQNLNHDAMYWYRQDPGQGLRLIYYSQIVNDFQKGDIAEGYSVSREKKESFPLTVTSAQKNPTAFYLCASSQGQGNSPLHFGNGTRLTVT.

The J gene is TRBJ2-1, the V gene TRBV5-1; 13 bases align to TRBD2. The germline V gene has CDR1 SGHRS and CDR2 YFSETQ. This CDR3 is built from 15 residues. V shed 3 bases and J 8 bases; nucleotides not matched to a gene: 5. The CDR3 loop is CASSYQGTSGDEQFF. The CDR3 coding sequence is TGCGCCAGCAGCTACCAAGGGACTAGCGGGGATGAGCAGTTCTTC.